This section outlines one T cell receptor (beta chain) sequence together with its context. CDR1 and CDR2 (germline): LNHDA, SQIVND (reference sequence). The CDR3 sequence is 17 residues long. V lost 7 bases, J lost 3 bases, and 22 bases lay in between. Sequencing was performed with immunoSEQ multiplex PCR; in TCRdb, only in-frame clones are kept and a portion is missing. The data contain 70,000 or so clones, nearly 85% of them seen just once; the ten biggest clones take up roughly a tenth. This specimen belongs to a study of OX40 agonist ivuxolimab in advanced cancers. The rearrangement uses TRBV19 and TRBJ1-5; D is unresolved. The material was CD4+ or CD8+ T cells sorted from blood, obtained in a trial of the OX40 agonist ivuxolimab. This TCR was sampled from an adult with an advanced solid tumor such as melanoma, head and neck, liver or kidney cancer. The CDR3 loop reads CASKGDHEGRINQPQHF. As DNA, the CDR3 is TGTGCCAGTAAAGGAGATCATGAGGGCAGGATCAATCAGCCCCAGCATTTT. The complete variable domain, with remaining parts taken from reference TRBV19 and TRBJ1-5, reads DGGITQSPKYLFRKEGQNVTLSCEQNLNHDAMYWYRQDPGQGLRLIYYSQIVNDFQKGDIAEGYSVSREKKESFPLTVTSAQKNPTAFYLCASKGDHEGRINQPQHFGDGTRLSIL.